One T cell receptor (beta chain) is described in this entry. What it binds is unknown. A much bigger clone sits one base away, suggesting this may be a read error. The data were taken from a study of blood T cells in healthy people across ages. Healthy individuals of Caucasian origin from Russia, aged roughly 6 to 100, served as donors. They isolated at least 6 million PBMCs from each sample. It was with a sample-barcoded 5' primer and a J-beta primer mix that a second PCR of roughly 7 to 11 cycles was run. Every sample returned 2.5 million or more CDR3-containing paired-end reads. Using its own MiXCR run on the 5' RACE reads, TCRdb lists one record per CDR3 protein. The sample gives some 700,000 distinct CDR3 sequences, roughly 41% of which show up once; under 25% is in the top ten. CDR3 size: 17 residues. Trimming took 10 bases from V and 6 from J; bases not matched to a gene: 18. Overall study results and limits: No one knew whether donors had CMV, which possibly confounded expanded clonotype changes.

The source material was blood. The V and J genes are TRBV12-3 or TRBV12-4 and TRBJ2-1; 10 nucleotides match TRBD2. This sequence was found in a woman in her fifties or sixties in good health. The CDR3 sequence: CANSPSTLAGGGNEQFF. CDR3 sequence (DNA): TGTGCCAACAGCCCTTCCACCTTAGCGGGGGGTGGCAATGAGCAGTTCTTC.